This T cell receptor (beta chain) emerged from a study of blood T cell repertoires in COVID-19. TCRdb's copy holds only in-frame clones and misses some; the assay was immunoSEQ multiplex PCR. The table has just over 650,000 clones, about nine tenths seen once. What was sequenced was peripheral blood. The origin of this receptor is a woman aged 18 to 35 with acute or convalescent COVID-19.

The CDR3, as DNA: TGTGCCTGGAGTTTTGGGCGGGTAATCTCCTACGAGCAGTACTTC. This translates into CAWSFGRVISYEQYF. The chain is built from TRBV30 and TRBJ2-7, with TRBD2 as a possible D gene (5 bases). Germline CDR1 and CDR2: GTSNPN and SVGIG (reference sequence). Trimming removed 2 bases at V and 0 bases at J, with 14 bases between. This CDR3 spans 15 amino acids.